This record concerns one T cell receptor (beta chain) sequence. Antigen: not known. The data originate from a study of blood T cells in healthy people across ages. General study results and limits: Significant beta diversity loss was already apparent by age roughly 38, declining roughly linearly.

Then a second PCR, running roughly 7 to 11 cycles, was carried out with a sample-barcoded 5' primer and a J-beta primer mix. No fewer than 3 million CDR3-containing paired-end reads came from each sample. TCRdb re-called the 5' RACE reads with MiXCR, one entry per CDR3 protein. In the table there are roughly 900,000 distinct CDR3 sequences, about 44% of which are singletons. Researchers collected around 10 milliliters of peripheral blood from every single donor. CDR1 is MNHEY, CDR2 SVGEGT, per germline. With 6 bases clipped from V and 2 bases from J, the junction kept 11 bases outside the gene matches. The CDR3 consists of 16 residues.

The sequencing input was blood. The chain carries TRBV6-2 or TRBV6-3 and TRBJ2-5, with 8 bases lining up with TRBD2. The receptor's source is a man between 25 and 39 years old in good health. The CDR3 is CASRLDSGARQETQYF. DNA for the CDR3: TGTGCCAGCAGGTTAGATAGCGGGGCCCGACAAGAGACCCAGTACTTC.